A selection of T cell receptor beta chains follows, all from one sample in a study of somatic mutations in cytotoxic T cells in rheumatoid arthritis. Using immunoSEQ multiplex PCR, the repertoire was profiled, and TCRdb retains in-frame clones only, with some absent. The sample holds roughly 16,000 clones; 77% are singletons and the top ten take about 12%. Sequencing input: CD8+ T cells sorted from blood. These receptor sequences come from an adult with rheumatoid arthritis. Each CDR3 is given with its conserved first and last residue. Fields, in order: D gene, V gene, J gene, clone size, CDR3 DNA, CDR3 protein. D genes are given only for firm matches. Clone size appears in some rows only: once, few, many, or a class for an expanded clone.

TRBD2	TRBV27	TRBJ2-1	NA	TGTGCCAGCGTTAGGGGGGCTAGCGGGGGTGGCAATGAGCAGTTCTTC	CASVRGASGGGNEQFF
NA	TRBV6-5	TRBJ2-7	NA	TGTGCCAGCAGTTGGGGCACGACGAACTACGAGCAGTACTTC	CASSWGTTNYEQYF
NA	TRBV9	TRBJ1-5	NA	TGTGCCAGCGGAGGGGTGGGGAGCAATCAGCCCCAGCATTTT	CASGGVGSNQPQHF
TRBD1	TRBV6-5	TRBJ1-6	once	TGTGCCAGCAAAACAGGGGGCGAAGAATCACCCCTCCACTTT	CASKTGGEESPLHF
NA	TRBV14	TRBJ1-1	NA	TGTGCCAGCAACGGGAGGGAAGGGACTGAAGCTTTCTTT	CASNGREGTEAFF
NA	TRBV27	TRBJ1-2	NA	TGTGCCAGCAGTTCAAGCCTGGGGGTAGGGTTCTACACCTTC	CASSSSLGVGFYTF
NA	TRBV11-2	TRBJ2-5	few	TGTGCCAGCAGCTTAGAATGGCAGAACCAAGAGACCCAGTACTTC	CASSLEWQNQETQYF
NA	TRBV6-4	TRBJ2-2	NA	TGTGCCAGCAGTGACTCTGCGGGGTCGCACACCGGGGAGCTGTTTTTT	CASSDSAGSHTGELFF
TRBD1	TRBV9	TRBJ1-4	NA	TGTGCCAGCAGCGCTACAGGGGGGATCAATGAAAAACTGTTTTTT	CASSATGGINEKLFF
NA	TRBV7-6	TRBJ2-6	few	TGTGCCAGCAGCTCGACCGGCGAGGACGGGGCCAACGTCCTGACTTTC	CASSSTGEDGANVLTF
TRBD2	TRBV7-3	TRBJ2-1	NA	TGTGCCAGCAGCTCAAGCGGGGGCATTAACAATGAGCAGTTCTTC	CASSSSGGINNEQFF
NA	TRBV6-1	TRBJ2-1	NA	TGTGCCAGCATACCGGGACAAAGCTCCTACAATGAGCAGTTCTTC	CASIPGQSSYNEQFF
NA	TRBV29-1	TRBJ2-7	NA	TGCAGCGTTGAAAGTTCCGGACAGGGAGGGTACTACGAGCAGTACTTC	CSVESSGQGGYYEQYF
NA	TRBV6-6	TRBJ2-2	NA	TGTGCCAGCAGTTTTGGCACCGGGGAGCTGTTTTTT	CASSFGTGELFF
TRBD1	TRBV11-2	TRBJ1-4	NA	TGTGCCAGCAGCTTATCTGGGACAGCCGGTGAAAAACTGTTTTTT	CASSLSGTAGEKLFF
NA	TRBV6-1	TRBJ1-5	NA	TGTGCCAGCAGTGCCCAGACAGGCGTCGGCAATCAGCCCCAGCATTTT	CASSAQTGVGNQPQHF
NA	TRBV28	TRBJ1-5	NA	TGTGCCAGCAGTTTATGGGGGCAGGGCGATAGCAATCAGCCCCAGCATTTT	CASSLWGQGDSNQPQHF
NA	TRBV6-5	TRBJ1-4	few	TGTGCCAGCAGTTATCTAGGGGAGGCCAATGAAAAACTGTTTTTT	CASSYLGEANEKLFF
NA	TRBV30	TRBJ2-2	few	TGTGCCTGGAAAGCCCCCAGGGACACCGGGGAGCTGTTTTTT	CAWKAPRDTGELFF
TRBD2	TRBV7-6	TRBJ2-1	NA	TGTGCCAGCAGCTTAGCCCACTCCCTAGCGGGATTTTACAATGAGCAGTTCTTC	CASSLAHSLAGFYNEQFF
NA	TRBV7-6	TRBJ1-1	once	TGTGCCAGCAGCCCCGCGGGGGCGTACACTGAAGCTTTCTTT	CASSPAGAYTEAFF
NA	TRBV28	TRBJ1-3	NA	TGTGCCAGCACCGAAGGACAGTATGCTCGAAACACCATATATTTT	CASTEGQYARNTIYF
NA	TRBV11-3	TRBJ2-7	NA	TGTGCCAGCAGCTTACAGGGTGGCTACGAGCAGTACTTC	CASSLQGGYEQYF
NA	TRBV15	TRBJ2-1	NA	TGTGCCACCAGCAGATATTACAATGAGCAGTTCTTC	CATSRYYNEQFF